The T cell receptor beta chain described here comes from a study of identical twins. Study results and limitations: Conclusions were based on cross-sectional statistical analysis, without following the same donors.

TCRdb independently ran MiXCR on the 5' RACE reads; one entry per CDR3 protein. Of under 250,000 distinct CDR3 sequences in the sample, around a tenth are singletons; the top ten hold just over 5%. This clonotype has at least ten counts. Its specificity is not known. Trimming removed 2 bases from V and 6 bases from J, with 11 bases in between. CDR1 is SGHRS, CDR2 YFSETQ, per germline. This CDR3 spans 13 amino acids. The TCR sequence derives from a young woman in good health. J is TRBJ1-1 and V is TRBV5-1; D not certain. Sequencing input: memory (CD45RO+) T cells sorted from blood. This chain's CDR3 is CASSFGFFPEAFF. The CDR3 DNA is TGCGCCAGCAGCTTCGGGTTTTTCCCTGAAGCTTTCTTT.